This T cell receptor beta chain appears in the sequencing data of a study of T-cell memory formation after mild COVID-19. As for the study in general: Largely, TCR clusters stayed within a single donor. Findings and caveats of the study: Day 15 to 85 contractors were CD4/CD8 balanced; later expanders leaned CD4+. The study detected some responding clones in pre-infection memory, suggesting cross-reactive memory joined. Among clones peaking at day 37 in the second wave, SARS-CoV-2 specificity remained unconfirmed.

Germline V gene sequence: CDR1 SGHRS, CDR2 YFSETQ. This CDR3 has 15 residues. V was shortened by 0 bases and J by 7 bases, with 11 bases between the two germline ends. TCRdb used MiXCR to reprocess the 5' RACE reads, holding one entry per CDR3 protein. Of approximately 270,000 distinct CDR3 sequences listed, roughly 16% were seen once; the top ten hold 20% to 25%. To note about this clonotype: Its antigen is not identified.

The TCR sequence derives from a man aged 18 to 30 who had mild COVID-19 (a few samples of this study predate the infection). Cell type and time point are not known. The chain employs TRBV5-1 and TRBJ1-6; D is ambiguous. The sequenced sample consisted of PBMCs or a T cell subset sorted from them (not recorded which). Here the CDR3 DNA reads TGCGCCAGCAGCTTGGCGGATTTAATAAATTCACCCCTCCACTTT. Protein product: CASSLADLINSPLHF.